This TCR beta chain was captured in a study of cytomegalovirus exposure and HLA in healthy donors (dated by TCRdb to about 2017). Regarding the research as a whole: An earlier analysis of 587 of the donors reported about 280 Gb of sequence data and 90 million to 120 million unique TCR beta sequences obtained from around 170 million T cells. The number of donors typed differed by locus, with roughly 629-640 for A, B, C, DRB1 and DQB1, approximately 500 for DQA1, about 610 for DPA1, and about 450 for DPB1. The study aimed to test whether cataloging public T cell receptors could reveal signatures of past pathogen exposure. Alongside the repertoire data, information on donor age, sex, ethnicity and CMV serostatus was compiled. An early release that covered about 640 HLA-typed donors contained 250 to 350 gigabases of sequencing data and tens of millions of unique TCR sequences. Several DR-DQ haplotypes were treated as single units for association and clustering because of strong linkage in the cohort. An earlier analysis of some 500 of the donors applied high-throughput TCR beta sequencing to assess whether each TCR beta V gene segment acted as functional or pseudogenic. Across roughly 420 genotyped donors of the cohort, an average of about 250,000 unique TCR beta nucleotide sequences per donor were sequenced, and roughly a sixth of those sequences were non-productive. All discovery cohort repertoires had been generated using a single sequencing platform. Of the 398 genotyped donors, approximately 83% fell in the genetic ancestry cluster associated with self-reported Caucasian donors. The study combined high-throughput TCR immunosequencing, statistical association of individual TCRs with disease status, and machine learning to predict cytomegalovirus infection status. A later genetic analysis took genome-wide SNP genotypes for about 65% of the 666 donors and used that subset as a discovery cohort. In addition to the first cohort of 666 subjects, a separate validation cohort of some 120 different subjects was used. Using immunosequencing, the study profiled T cell repertoires from 666 subjects and related those repertoires to cytomegalovirus serostatus. Rather than using new phenotypic data, the later analysis identified candidate immune exposures from TCR beta sequences and from how often those sequences occurred across donors. In a later analysis, previously published TCR beta repertoires from more than 500 donors were re-analyzed and high-resolution HLA genotyping was added so that TCR occurrence patterns could be studied. HLA typing covered class I and class II loci at four-digit resolution.

Libraries were constructed by the immunoSEQ multiplex PCR assay. A mixture of 60 forward primers for TCR Vbeta segments and 13 reverse primers for TCR Jbeta segments was used in the multiplex PCR. A multiplex PCR assay on genomic DNA amplified the CDR3 region of rearranged TCR beta genes. On the Illumina HiSeq System, the amplified TCR beta libraries were sequenced as 87-base-pair reads. Turning to the authors' computational methods: In a later analysis, 70 million to 95 million unique TCR beta chains were counted across the approximately 640 repertoires, and roughly 9.9 million of these chains were shared by at least two donors. Raw reads were error-corrected and collapsed into unique sequences with a nearest-neighbor algorithm that merged closely related sequences to remove PCR and sequencing errors. CDR3 sequences were aligned to IMGT reference sequences to assign V, D and J gene segments. For a sequence to be retained, a match of at least six nucleotides was required to both a V gene segment and a J gene segment. A rearrangement was called productive if the CDR3 had no stop codons and remained in frame with V and J, and every other rearrangement was called non-productive. CDR3 was defined by IMGT convention, running from the second conserved V-encoded cysteine to the conserved J-encoded phenylalanine. Sequences without an unambiguous match to a single V gene segment were excluded from the earlier analysis of approximately 600 of the donors. In an earlier analysis of 450 to 700 of the donors, V segments were called functional above 56.7% productive rearrangements and were called segregating when the between-donor standard deviation exceeded 5%. A statistical classification framework was developed to diagnose cytomegalovirus status using the catalog of TCR beta chain sequences. V and J gene assignment, in a later analysis, came from comparing TCR nucleotide sequences with IMGT/GENE-DB human TR gene sequences. In a later analysis, CDR3 sequences and most-parsimonious VDJ recombination scenarios were assigned using the TCRdist pipeline. A later analysis defined each TCR beta chain by its CDR3 amino acid sequence plus V-gene family, and excluded reads lacking a unique V-gene family. In a later analysis, a few hundred highly shared, low-generation-probability nucleotide sequences were removed to address suspected cross-contamination and a sequencing artifact. For each public chain, a later analysis derived a clonal expansion index from normalized ranks of inferred template counts within each repertoire. Generation probabilities in a later analysis came from a VDJ recombination model fitted to out-of-frame rearrangements, and those results were checked against IGoR. In a later analysis, hypergeometric tests were used to score TCR-TCR, TCR-HLA and TCR-CMV co-occurrence, with a repertoire-size bias correction applied to TCR pairs. To estimate false discovery rates, a later analysis permuted the HLA or CMV assignments 20 times. In a later analysis, co-occurring TCRs were grouped using DBSCAN, and TCRdist sequence similarity was added for clustering within HLA-allele-positive subsets. Repertoires with fewer than 30,000 or more than 120,000 public chains were left out of co-occurrence clustering, as were four to six repertoires with anomalous nucleotide sharing. The table comes from immuneACCESS by way of TCRdb, which keeps in-frame sequences with V and J called. Part of the clones is missing from these tables; in studies checked, under half for an unresolved V gene and the rest for unknown reasons. V, J and clone size are taken as reported in that table, and D and trimming were inferred from the DNA itself. The sample table on file contains 200,000 to 250,000 clones. About 1.1% of the sample is taken by the ten largest.

A word on this clone: No antigen is known for it.

The cohort consisted of fewer than 700 healthy bone marrow donors. At the time of sampling, every cohort member was nominally healthy, though immune exposures that went unrecorded were likely present. The donor was CMV seropositive and belonged to the group of around 300 seropositive cohort members. Every donor gave a peripheral blood sample, and the peripheral blood mononuclear cells from that sample were used for TCR beta sequencing. Genomic DNA extraction from the blood cell samples was performed with the Qiagen DNeasy Blood Extraction Kit. What the research found in general, with its limitations: The authors suggested that the approach could potentially be generalized to other disease states and immunological phenotypes. Linkage disequilibrium might explain the correlated functional status among segregating V segments, but an unknown experimental factor could not be excluded. Assigning TCR associations to individual alleles was difficult when HLA alleles, especially DR and DQ, strongly co-occurred. In a later analysis, about 17,000 TCR beta sequences were associated with specific HLA alleles at a false discovery rate of 0.05. Because counts were too low, some 17 rarely observed V segments, including chromosome 9 orphons, were left out of the earlier analysis of some 600 of the donors. In a later genetic analysis, fewer N-insertions in productive TCRs were reported among donors in an Asian-associated ancestry cluster than the approximately 710-donor mean. Presence/absence analyses assumed roughly uniform sequencing depth across donors, an assumption that may not hold. In a later genetic analysis, a missense DCLRE1C variant was associated with V-gene and J-gene trimming of TCR beta chains, and the association was replicated in an independent cohort. The sequencing pipeline was judged likely to have produced a cluster of highly shared sequence variants as a technical artifact. The cohort was sequenced for TCR beta chains only, and without alpha or paired-chain data the features that could be detected were limited. Because HLA typing was missing for some donors at each locus, association tests included only the typed subset. An earlier analysis of several hundred of the donors showed that most TCR beta V segments appeared in productive rearrangements either about 87% or about 30% of the time, which broadly matched IMGT annotations. Because the 87-base-pair reads could not distinguish some IMGT-functional V segments, including TRBV6-2 and TRBV6-3, those segments were excluded. A later analysis reported that several top co-occurrence clusters appeared linked to parvovirus B19, influenza, CMV and Epstein-Barr virus. According to a later analysis, TCR association rates differed among HLA loci, with DRB1 alleles showing the most associated TCRs and HLA-C alleles showing the fewest. In a later analysis, HLA-associated TCR beta chains showed more clonal expansion and lower generation probabilities than non-associated chains that were equally common. Most TCR sequences were observed very rarely across donors, whereas some public TCRs were present in many individuals. In a later analysis, most CMV-associated TCR beta chains were found to appear HLA-restricted, with HLA associations seemingly driven largely by CMV exposure. In vitro tests confirmed that a few of the cytomegalovirus-associated TCR beta chains recognize cytomegalovirus antigens. Cytomegalovirus status was reported to be diagnosed by the classifier with high specificity and sensitivity in both the original and validation cohorts. In the study, about 150 TCR beta chains were listed as associated with cytomegalovirus. A further reported finding was that TCR beta sequences accurately predicted the HLA-A and HLA-B alleles for most subjects in the first cohort. The only immune exposure information available for the cohort was CMV serostatus.

Between the V and J ends, shortened by 0 bases and 3 bases respectively, the junction contains 7 bases. The CDR3, cysteine through phenylalanine, is 14 amino acids long. Only the CDR3 portion is preserved as DNA: 42 bases, with reading frame beginning at the first base. Based on the germline V gene, the CDR1 and CDR2 sequences are SGHRS and YFSETQ. In this chain, TRBV5-1 is recombined with TRBJ2-1, with the D gene not confidently named. The TCR sequence derives from a girl aged 2-10 years in good health and CMV-seropositive. The specimen sequenced was PBMCs. CDR3 region: CASSLELLYNEQFF. In nucleotide form, the sequence is TGCGCCAGCAGCTTGGAACTCCTCTACAATGAGCAGTTCTTC.